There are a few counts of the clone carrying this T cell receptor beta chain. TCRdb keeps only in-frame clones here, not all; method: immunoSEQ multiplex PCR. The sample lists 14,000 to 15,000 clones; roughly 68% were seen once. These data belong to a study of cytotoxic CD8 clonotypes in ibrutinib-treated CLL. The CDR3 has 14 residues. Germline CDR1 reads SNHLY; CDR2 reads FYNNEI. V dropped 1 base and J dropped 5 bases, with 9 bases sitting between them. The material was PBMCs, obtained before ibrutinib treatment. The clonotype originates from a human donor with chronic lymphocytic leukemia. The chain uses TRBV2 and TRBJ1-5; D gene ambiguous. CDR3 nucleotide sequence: TGTGCCAGCAGTGAAGGGCAGAGGTATCAGCCCCAGCATTTT. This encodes CASSEGQRYQPQHF.